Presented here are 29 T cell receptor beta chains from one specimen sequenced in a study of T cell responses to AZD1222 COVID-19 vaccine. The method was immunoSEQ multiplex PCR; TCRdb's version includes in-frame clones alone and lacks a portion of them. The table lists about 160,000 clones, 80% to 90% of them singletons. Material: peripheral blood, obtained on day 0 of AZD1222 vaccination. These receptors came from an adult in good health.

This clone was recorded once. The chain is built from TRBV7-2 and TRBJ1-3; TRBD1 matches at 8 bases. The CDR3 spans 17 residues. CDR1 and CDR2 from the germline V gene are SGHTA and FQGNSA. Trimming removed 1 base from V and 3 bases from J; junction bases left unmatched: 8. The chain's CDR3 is CASSLGAPGTGGNTIYF. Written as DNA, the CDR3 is TGTGCCAGCAGCTTAGGGGCCCCAGGGACAGGTGGAAACACCATATATTTT.

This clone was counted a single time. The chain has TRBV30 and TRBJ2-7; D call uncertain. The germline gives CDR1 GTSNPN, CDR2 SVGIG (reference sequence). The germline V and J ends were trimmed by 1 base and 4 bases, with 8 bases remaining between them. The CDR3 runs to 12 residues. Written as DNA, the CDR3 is TGTGCCTGGAGTGGCTACATTTACGAGCAGTACTTC. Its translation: CAWSGYIYEQYF.

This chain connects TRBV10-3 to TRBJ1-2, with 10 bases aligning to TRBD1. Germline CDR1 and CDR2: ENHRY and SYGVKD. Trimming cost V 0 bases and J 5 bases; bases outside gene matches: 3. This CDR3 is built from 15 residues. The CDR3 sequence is CAISESGQGVYGYTF. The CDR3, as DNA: TGTGCCATCAGTGAGTCCGGACAGGGGGTTTATGGCTACACCTTC.

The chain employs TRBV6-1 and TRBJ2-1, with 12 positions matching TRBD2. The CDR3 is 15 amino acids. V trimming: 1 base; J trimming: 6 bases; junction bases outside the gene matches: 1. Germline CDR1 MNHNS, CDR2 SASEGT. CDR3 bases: TGTGCCAGCAGTGAAGGGACTAGCGGGGTCAATGAGCAGTTCTTC. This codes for CASSEGTSGVNEQFF.

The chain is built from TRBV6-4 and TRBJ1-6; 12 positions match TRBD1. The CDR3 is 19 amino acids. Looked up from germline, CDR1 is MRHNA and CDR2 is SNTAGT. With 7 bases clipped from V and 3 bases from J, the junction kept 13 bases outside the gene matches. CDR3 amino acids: CASNPGQGATARYNSPLHF. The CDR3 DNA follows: TGTGCCAGCAATCCGGGACAGGGGGCCACGGCCCGCTATAATTCACCCCTCCACTTT.

The CDR3 region has the DNA TGTGCCAGCAGCCAGATACGGGATTTTCCCACTCCAGGTGAAAAACTGTTTTTT. The encoded protein is CASSQIRDFPTPGEKLFF. The chain combines TRBV3-1 (or the pseudogene TRBV3-2) with TRBJ1-4; D unclear. CDR1 and CDR2 (germline): LGHDT, YNNKEL (reference sequence). The CDR3 loop spans 18 amino acids. Trimming stripped 3 bases from V and 7 bases from J, with 24 bases between.

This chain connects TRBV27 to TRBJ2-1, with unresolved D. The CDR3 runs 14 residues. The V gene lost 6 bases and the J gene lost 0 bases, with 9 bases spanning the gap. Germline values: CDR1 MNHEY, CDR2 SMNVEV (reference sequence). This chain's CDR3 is CASRAVSSYNEQFF. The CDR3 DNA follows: TGTGCCAGCAGGGCAGTTAGCTCCTACAATGAGCAGTTCTTC.

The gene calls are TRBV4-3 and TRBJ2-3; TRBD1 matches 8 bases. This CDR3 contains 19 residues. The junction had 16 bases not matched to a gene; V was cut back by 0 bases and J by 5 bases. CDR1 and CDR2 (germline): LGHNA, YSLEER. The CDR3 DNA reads TGCGCCAGCAGCCAAGAACTCTTCGGACAGGGAACCATACGAGATACGCAGTATTTT. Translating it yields CASSQELFGQGTIRDTQYF.

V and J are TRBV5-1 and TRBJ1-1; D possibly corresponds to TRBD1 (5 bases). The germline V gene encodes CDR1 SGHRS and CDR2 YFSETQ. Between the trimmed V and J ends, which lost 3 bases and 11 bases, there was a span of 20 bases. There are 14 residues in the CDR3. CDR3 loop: CASSSGTGVNWAFF. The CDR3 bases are TGCGCCAGCAGCTCAGGGACGGGGGTGAATTGGGCTTTCTTT.

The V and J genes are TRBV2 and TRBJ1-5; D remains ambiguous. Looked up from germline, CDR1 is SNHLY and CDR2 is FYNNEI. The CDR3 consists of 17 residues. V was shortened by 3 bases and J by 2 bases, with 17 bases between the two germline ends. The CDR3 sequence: CASSDNRASGGNQPQHF. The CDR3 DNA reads TGTGCCAGCAGTGACAACCGGGCCTCAGGAGGCAATCAGCCCCAGCATTTT.

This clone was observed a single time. The CDR3 region has the DNA TGTGCCAGCAGCTGGGACCTAGTGGGTGAAAAACTGTTTTTT. It translates to CASSWDLVGEKLFF. The rearrangement links TRBV6-1 to TRBJ1-4, with D possibly TRBD1 on 5 matching bases. Trimming took off 6 bases at V and 7 bases at J, with 15 bases between the two ends. Germline V lookup: CDR1 MNHNS, CDR2 SASEGT. The CDR3 is 14 amino acids.

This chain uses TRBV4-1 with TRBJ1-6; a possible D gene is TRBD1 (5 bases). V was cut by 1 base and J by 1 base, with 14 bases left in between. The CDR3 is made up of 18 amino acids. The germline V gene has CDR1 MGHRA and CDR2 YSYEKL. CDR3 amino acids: CASSQGILQGSYNSPLHF. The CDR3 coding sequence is TGCGCCAGCAGCCAAGGAATCTTGCAGGGATCCTATAATTCACCCCTCCACTTT.

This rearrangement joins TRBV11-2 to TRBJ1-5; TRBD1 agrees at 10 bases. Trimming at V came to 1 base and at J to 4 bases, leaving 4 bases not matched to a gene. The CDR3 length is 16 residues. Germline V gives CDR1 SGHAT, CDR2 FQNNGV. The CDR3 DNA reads TGTGCCAGCAGCTTAGGTGACAGGGGGCGTAATCAGCCCCAGCATTTT. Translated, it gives CASSLGDRGRNQPQHF.

The CDR3 here is CASSLNYRTANEKLFF. The CDR3 DNA sequence: TGTGCCAGCAGCTTGAACTACAGGACGGCTAATGAAAAACTGTTTTTT. The J gene is TRBJ1-4, the V gene TRBV7-9; possibly TRBD1 for D (5 bases). The CDR3 length is 16 residues. With 3 bases removed from V and 3 bases from J, the gap between germline ends came to 14 bases. CDR1 is SEHNR, CDR2 FQNEAQ, per germline (reference sequence).

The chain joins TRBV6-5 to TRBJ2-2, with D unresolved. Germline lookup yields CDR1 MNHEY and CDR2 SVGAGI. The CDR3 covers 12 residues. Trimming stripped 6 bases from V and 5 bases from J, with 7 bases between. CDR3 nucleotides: TGTGCCAGCAGCCGGTGGACCGGGGAGCTGTTTTTT. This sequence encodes CASSRWTGELFF.

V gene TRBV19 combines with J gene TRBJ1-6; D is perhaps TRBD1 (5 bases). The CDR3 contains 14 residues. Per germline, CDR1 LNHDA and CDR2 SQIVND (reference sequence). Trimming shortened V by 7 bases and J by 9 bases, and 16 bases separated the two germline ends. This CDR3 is CASTTWQGGSPLHF. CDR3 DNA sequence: TGTGCCAGTACCACTTGGCAGGGCGGTTCACCCCTCCACTTT.

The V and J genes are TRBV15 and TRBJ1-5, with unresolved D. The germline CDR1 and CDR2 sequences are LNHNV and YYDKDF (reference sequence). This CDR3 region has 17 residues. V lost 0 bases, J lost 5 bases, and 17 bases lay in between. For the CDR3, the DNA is TGTGCCACCAGCAGAGATCGTTTCCTCTTTTCGGATCAGCCCCAGCATTTT. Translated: CATSRDRFLFSDQPQHF.

The CDR3 spells CASSRQGTEQFF. The DNA of the CDR3 is TGTGCCAGCAGCCGACAGGGGACTGAGCAGTTCTTC. The chain couples TRBV7-9 to TRBJ2-1, with 8 positions matching TRBD1. This CDR3 region has 12 residues. The germline CDR1 and CDR2 sequences are SEHNR and FQNEAQ (reference sequence). Germline trimming cut 5 bases from V and 9 bases from J; bases unmatched to any gene: 3.

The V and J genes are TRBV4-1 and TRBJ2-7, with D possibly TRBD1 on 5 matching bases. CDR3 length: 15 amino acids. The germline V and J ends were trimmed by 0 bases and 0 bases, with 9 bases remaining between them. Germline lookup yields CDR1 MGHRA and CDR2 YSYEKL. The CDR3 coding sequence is TGCGCCAGCAGCCAAGATAGGGGTTTCTCCTACGAGCAGTACGTC. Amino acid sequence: CASSQDRGFSYEQYV.

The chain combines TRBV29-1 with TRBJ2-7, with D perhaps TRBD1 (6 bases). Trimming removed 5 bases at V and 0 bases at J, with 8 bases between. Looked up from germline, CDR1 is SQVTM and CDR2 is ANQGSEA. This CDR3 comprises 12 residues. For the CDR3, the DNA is TGCAGCGTTAGGACAGACTCCTACGAGCAGTACTTC. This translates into CSVRTDSYEQYF.

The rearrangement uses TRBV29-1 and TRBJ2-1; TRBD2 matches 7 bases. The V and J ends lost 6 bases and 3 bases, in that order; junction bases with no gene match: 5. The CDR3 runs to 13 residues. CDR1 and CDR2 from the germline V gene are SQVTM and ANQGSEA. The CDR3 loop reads CSVSSGIYNEQFF. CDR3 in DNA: TGCAGCGTATCTAGCGGAATCTACAATGAGCAGTTCTTC.

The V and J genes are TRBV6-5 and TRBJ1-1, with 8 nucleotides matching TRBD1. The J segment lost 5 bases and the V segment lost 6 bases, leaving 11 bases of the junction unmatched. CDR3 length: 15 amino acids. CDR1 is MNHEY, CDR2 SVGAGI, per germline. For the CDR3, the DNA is TGTGCCAGCAGAAGCATTCAGGGGGCGGTTACTGAAGCTTTCTTT. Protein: CASRSIQGAVTEAFF.

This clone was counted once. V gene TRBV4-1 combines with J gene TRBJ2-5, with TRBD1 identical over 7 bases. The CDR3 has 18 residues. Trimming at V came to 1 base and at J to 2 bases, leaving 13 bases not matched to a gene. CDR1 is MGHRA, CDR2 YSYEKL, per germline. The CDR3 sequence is CASSQGLGTVGRQETQYF. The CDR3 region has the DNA TGCGCCAGCAGCCAAGGACTCGGGACAGTCGGTAGGCAAGAGACCCAGTACTTC.

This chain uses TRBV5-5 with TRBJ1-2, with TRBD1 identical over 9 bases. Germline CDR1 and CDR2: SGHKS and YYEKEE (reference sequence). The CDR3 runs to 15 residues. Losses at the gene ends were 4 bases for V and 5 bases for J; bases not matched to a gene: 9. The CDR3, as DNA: TGTGCCAGCAGCCAGAGGACAGGGGAGACGTATGGCTACACCTTC. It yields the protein CASSQRTGETYGYTF.

As DNA, the CDR3 is TGTGCCAGCAGCACCCGGGACAGGGGCGATCAGCCCCAGCATTTT. Its translation is CASSTRDRGDQPQHF. This chain joins TRBV5-5 and TRBJ1-5; 10 bases align to TRBD1. CDR3 length: 15 residues. Germline V gene sequence: CDR1 SGHKS, CDR2 YYEKEE (reference sequence). Trimming at V came to 4 bases and at J to 5 bases, leaving 6 bases not matched to a gene. Complete variable domain (other parts from reference TRBV5-5 and TRBJ1-5): DAGVTQSPTHLIKTRGQQVTLRCSPISGHKSVSWYQQVLGQGPQFIFQYYEKEERGRGNFPDRFSARQFPNYSSELNVNALLLGDSALYLCASSTRDRGDQPQHFGDGTRLSIL.

In DNA form, the CDR3 reads TGTGCCATCAGTGCTAGACAGATTAATTCACCCCTCCACTTT. Amino acids: CAISARQINSPLHF. This rearrangement joins TRBV10-3 to TRBJ1-6, with D possibly TRBD1 on 5 matching bases. The germline V and J ends were trimmed by 4 bases and 6 bases, with 10 bases remaining between them. Germline loops: CDR1 ENHRY, CDR2 SYGVKD. CDR3 length: 14 amino acids.

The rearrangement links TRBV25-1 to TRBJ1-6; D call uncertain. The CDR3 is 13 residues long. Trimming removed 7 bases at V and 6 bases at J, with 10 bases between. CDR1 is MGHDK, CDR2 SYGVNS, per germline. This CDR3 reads CASTGLLNSPLHF. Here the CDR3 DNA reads TGTGCCAGCACCGGGCTCCTTAATTCACCCCTCCACTTT.

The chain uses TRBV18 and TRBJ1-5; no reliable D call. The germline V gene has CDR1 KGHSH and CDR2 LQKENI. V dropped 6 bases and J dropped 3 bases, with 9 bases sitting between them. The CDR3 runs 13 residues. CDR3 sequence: CASSVYNNQPQHF. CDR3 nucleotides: TGTGCCAGCTCCGTTTACAACAATCAGCCCCAGCATTTT. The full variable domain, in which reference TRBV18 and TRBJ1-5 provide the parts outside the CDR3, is NAGVMQNPRHLVRRRGQEARLRCSPMKGHSHVYWYRQLPEEGLKFMVYLQKENIIDESGMPKERFSAEFPKEGPSILRIQQVVRGDSAAYFCASSVYNNQPQHFGDGTRLSIL.

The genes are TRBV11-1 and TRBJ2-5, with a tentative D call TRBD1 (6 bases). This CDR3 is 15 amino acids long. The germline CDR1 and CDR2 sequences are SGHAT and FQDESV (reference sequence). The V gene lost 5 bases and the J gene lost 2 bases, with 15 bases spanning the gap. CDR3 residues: CASSPRQDPQETQYF. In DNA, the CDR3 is TGTGCCAGCAGCCCCAGACAGGACCCACAAGAGACCCAGTACTTC.